This T cell receptor (beta chain) came from a study of identical twins. General study findings and limits: Beta out-of-frame sequences showed weaker excess sharing between twins.

Germline trimming cut 0 bases from V and 0 bases from J; bases unmatched to any gene: 15. In germline, CDR1 is SGHRS, CDR2 YFSETQ. This CDR3 is built from 21 residues. The cDNA had a unique molecular identifier and a template-switch universal primer site. TCRdb recomputed calls from the 5' RACE reads with MiXCR, one row per CDR3 protein. The sample records 1.5 million to 2 million distinct CDR3 sequences, under 35% being singletons. As to this clonotype: Its matching antigen is unknown.

Healthy Caucasian donors formed the entire cohort. The source of this sequence is a newborn girl in good health. The source material was cord blood. The V and J genes are TRBV5-1 and TRBJ2-7, with 13 positions matching TRBD2. Here the CDR3 DNA reads TGCGCCAGCAGCTTGGCGGGGTCAGGACTAGCGGGAGCCCCGAGCTCCTACGAGCAGTACTTC. It codes for CASSLAGSGLAGAPSSYEQYF.